This T cell receptor (beta chain) derives from a study of shared clonotypes between healthy human individuals. Study-wide findings and caveats: Among donors, sharing of clonotypes was expected to be affected by sequencing depth.

The protocol was immunoSEQ multiplex PCR, while the TCRdb copy is restricted to in-frame clones and leaves out a portion. This sample has approximately 940,000 clones, with roughly 72% found just once. Trimming took off 5 bases at V and 0 bases at J, with 4 bases between the two ends. Germline values: CDR1 DFQATT, CDR2 SNEGSKA (reference sequence). The CDR3 extends over 11 amino acids. With regard to this clone: Antigen: not known.

All participating donors were Caucasian adults from Nashville, Tennessee. Sequenced input: memory CD4+ T cells sorted from blood. This sample's subset: CD45RA-negative fraction. The TCR sequence derives from a young man in good health. The chain employs TRBV20-1 and TRBJ1-2, with D hard to call. The CDR3 region is CSASTNYGYTF. Written as DNA, the CDR3 is TGCAGTGCTTCGACTAACTATGGCTACACCTTC.